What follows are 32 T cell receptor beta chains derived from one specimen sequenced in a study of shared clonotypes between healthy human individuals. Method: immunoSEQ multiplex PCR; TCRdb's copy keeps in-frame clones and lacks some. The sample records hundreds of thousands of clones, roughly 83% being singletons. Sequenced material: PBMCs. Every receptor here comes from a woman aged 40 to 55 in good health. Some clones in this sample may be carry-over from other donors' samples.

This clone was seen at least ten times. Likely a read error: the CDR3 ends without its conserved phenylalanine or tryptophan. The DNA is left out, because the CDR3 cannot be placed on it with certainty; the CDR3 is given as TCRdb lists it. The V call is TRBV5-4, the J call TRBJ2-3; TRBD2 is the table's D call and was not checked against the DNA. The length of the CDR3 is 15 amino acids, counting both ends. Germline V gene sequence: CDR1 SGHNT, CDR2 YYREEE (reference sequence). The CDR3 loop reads CASSSPETLATGGDL.

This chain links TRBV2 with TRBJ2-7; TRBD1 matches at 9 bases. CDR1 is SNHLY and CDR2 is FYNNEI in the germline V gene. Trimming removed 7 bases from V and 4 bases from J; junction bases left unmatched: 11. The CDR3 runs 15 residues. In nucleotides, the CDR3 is TGTGCCAGCATGCCCCGCGGGACAGGGAAATACGAGCAGTACTTC. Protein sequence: CASMPRGTGKYEQYF.

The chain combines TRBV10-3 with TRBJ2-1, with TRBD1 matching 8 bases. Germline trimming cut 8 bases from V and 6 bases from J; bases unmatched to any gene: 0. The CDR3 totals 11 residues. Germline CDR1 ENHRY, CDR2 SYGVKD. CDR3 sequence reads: CAIDRGNEQFF. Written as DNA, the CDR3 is TGTGCCATCGACAGGGGCAATGAGCAGTTCTTC.

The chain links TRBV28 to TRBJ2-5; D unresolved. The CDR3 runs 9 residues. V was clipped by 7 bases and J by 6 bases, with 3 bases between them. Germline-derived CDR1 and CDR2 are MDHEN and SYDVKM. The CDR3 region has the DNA TGTGCCAGCACCCAGACCCAGTACTTC. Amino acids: CASTQTQYF.

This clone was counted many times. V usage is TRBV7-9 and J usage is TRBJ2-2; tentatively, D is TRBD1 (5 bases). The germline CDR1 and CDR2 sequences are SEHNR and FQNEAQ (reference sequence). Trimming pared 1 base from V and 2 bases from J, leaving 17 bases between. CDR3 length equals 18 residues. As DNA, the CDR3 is TGTGCCAGCAGCTTAGGTGCGTGGGGCAGCCCCAACACCGGGGAGCTGTTTTTT. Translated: CASSLGAWGSPNTGELFF.

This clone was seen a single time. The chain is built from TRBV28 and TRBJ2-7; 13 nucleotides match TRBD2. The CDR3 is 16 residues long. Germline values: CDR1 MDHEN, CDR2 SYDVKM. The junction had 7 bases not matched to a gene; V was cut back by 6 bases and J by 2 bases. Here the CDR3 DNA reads TGTGCCAGCAGCGGGACTAGCGGGACTTTACCCTACGAGCAGTACTTC. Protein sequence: CASSGTSGTLPYEQYF.

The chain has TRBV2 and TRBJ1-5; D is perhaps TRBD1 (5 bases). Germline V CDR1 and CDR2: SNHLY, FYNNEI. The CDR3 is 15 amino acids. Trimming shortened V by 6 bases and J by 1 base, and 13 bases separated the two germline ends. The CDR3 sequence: CASSQGQVSNQPQHF. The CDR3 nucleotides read TGTGCCAGCAGCCAAGGACAAGTCAGCAATCAGCCCCAGCATTTT.

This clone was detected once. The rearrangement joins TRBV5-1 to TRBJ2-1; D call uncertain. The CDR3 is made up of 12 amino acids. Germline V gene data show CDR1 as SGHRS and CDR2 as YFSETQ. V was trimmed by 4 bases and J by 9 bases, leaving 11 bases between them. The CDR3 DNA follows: TGCGCCAGCAGCGATCCGGGCGGTGAGCAGTTCTTC. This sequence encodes CASSDPGGEQFF.

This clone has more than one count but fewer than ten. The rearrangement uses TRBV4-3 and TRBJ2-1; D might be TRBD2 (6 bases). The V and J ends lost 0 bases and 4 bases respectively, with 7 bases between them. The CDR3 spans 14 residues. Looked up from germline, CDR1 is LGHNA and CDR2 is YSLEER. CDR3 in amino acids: CASSQDGGYNEQFF. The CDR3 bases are TGCGCCAGCAGCCAAGATGGAGGGTACAATGAGCAGTTCTTC.

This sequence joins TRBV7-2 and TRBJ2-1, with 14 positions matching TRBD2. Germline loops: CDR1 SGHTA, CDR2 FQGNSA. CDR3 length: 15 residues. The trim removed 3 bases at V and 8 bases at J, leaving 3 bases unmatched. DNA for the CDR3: TGTGCCAGCAGCTTGACTAGCGGGAGGGTCTATGAGCAGTTCTTC. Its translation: CASSLTSGRVYEQFF.

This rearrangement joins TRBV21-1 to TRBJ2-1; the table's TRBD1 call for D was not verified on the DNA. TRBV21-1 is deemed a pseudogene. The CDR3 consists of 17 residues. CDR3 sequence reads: CASTPVPTGISYNEQFF. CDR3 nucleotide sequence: TGTGCCAGCACCCCGGTCCCGACAGGGATCTCCTACAATGAGCAGTTCTTC.

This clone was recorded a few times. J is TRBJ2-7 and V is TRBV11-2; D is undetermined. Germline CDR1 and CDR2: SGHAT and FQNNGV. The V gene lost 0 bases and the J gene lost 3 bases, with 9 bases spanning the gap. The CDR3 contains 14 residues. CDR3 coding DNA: TGTGCCAGCAGCTTAGATGGGAAGGACTACGAGCAGTACTTC. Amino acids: CASSLDGKDYEQYF.

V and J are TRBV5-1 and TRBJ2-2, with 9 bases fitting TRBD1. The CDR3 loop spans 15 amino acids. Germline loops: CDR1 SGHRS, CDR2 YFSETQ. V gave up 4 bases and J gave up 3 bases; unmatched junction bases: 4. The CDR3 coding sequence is TGCGCCAGCAGCCCCGGGACAGGGTACACCGGGGAGCTGTTTTTT. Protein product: CASSPGTGYTGELFF.

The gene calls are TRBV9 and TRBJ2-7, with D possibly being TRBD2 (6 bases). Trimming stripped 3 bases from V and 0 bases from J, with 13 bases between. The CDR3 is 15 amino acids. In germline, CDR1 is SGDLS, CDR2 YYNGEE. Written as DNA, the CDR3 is TGTGCCAGCAGCGCCCAAGCGGGTGCCTCCTACGAGCAGTACTTC. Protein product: CASSAQAGASYEQYF.

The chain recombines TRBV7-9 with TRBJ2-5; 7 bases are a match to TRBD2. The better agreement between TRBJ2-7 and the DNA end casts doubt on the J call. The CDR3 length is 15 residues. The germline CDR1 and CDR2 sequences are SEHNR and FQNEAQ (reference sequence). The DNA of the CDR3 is TGTGCCAGCAGCCCTCTTGGCGGGAGAATCTACGAGCAGTACTTC. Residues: CASSPLGGRIYEQYF.

CDR3 in DNA: TGTGCCAGCAGTTACTCGACAGGGAGAAGGGAGACCCAGTACTTC. Its translation is CASSYSTGRRETQYF. V usage is TRBV6-5 and J usage is TRBJ2-5, with 7 bases identical to TRBD1. Germline CDR1 and CDR2: MNHEY and SVGAGI. J gave up 5 bases and V 0 bases, and 6 bases lay outside the gene matches. This CDR3 region has 15 residues.

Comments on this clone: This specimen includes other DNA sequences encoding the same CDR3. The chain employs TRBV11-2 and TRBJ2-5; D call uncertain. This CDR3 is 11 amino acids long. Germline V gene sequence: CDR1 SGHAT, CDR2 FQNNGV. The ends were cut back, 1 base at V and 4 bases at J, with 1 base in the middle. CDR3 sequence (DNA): TGTGCCAGCAGCTTAGTAGAGACCCAGTACTTC. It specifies CASSLVETQYF. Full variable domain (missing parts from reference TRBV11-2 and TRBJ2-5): EAGVAQSPRYKIIEKRQSVAFWCNPISGHATLYWYQQILGQGPKLLIQFQNNGVVDDSQLPKDRFSAERLKGVDSTLKIQPAKLEDSAVYLCASSLVETQYFGPGTRLLVL.

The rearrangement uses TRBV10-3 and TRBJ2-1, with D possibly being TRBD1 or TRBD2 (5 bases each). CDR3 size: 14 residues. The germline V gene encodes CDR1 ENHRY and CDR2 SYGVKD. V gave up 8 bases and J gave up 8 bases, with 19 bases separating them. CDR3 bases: TGTGCCATCGCATCGGGACCCGGAGGCCATGAGCAGTTCTTC. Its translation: CAIASGPGGHEQFF.

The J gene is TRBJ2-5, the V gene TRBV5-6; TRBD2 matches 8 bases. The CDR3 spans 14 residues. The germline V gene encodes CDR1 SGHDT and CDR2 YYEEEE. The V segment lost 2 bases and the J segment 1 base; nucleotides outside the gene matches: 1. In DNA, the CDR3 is TGTGCCAGCAGCTTACTAGCGGTCCAAGAGACCCAGTACTTC. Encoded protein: CASSLLAVQETQYF.

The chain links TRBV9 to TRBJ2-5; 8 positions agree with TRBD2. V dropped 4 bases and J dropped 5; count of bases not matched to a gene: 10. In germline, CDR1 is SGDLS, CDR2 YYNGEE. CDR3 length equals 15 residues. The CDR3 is CASSPSGTRGETQYF. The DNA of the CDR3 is TGTGCCAGCAGCCCCAGCGGGACTAGAGGGGAGACCCAGTACTTC.

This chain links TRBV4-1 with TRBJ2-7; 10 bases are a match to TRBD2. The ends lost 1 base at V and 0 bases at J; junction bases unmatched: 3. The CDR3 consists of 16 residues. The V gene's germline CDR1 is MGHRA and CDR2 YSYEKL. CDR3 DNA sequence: TGCGCCAGCAGCCAAGCAGCGGGGGGGAACTCCTACGAGCAGTACTTC. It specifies CASSQAAGGNSYEQYF.

The CDR3 sequence is CASSVTSADEQYF. In DNA, the CDR3 is TGTGCCAGCAGCGTGACTAGTGCGGACGAGCAGTACTTC. V gene TRBV9 combines with J gene TRBJ2-5; tentatively, D is TRBD2 (6 bases). The DNA end favors TRBJ2-7, so the J call may be wrong. The germline V gene encodes CDR1 SGDLS and CDR2 YYNGEE. The length of the CDR3 is 13 residues.

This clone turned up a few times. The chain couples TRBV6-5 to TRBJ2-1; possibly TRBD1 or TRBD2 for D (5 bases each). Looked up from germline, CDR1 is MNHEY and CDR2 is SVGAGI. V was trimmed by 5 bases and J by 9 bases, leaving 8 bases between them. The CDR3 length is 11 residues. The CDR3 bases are TGTGCCAGCAGTCCAGGGAGTGAGCAGTTCTTC. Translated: CASSPGSEQFF.

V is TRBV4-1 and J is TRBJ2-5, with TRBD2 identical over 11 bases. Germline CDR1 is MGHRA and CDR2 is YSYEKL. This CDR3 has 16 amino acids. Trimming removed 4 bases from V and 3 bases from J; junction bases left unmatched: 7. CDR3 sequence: CASSRYTLAGEETQYF. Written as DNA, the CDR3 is TGCGCCAGCAGCCGATACACACTAGCGGGAGAAGAGACCCAGTACTTC.

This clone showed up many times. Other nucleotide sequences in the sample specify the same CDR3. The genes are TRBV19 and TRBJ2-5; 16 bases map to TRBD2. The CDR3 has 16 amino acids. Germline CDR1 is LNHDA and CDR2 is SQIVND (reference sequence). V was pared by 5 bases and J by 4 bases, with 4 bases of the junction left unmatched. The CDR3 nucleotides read TGTGCCAGTAGTCTCGGGACTAGCGGGAGGGGAGAGACCCAGTACTTC. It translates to CASSLGTSGRGETQYF.

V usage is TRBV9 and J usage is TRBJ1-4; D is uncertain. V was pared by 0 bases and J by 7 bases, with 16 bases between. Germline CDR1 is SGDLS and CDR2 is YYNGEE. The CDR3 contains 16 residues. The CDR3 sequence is CASSVGGMFLSEKLFF. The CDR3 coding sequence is TGTGCCAGCAGCGTAGGAGGGATGTTCCTAAGTGAAAAACTGTTTTTT.

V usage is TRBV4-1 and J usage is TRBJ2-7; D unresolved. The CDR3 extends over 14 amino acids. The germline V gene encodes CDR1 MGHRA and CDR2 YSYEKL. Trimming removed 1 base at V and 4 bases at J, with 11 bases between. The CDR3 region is CASSQGSLPYEQYF. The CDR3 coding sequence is TGCGCCAGCAGCCAAGGATCACTACCATACGAGCAGTACTTC.

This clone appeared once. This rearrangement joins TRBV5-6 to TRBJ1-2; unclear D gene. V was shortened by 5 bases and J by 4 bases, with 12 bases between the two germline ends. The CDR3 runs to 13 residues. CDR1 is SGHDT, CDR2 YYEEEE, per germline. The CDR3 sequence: CASRYAGPYGYTF. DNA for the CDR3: TGTGCCAGCAGGTACGCAGGTCCCTATGGCTACACCTTC.

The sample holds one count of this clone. In DNA form, the CDR3 reads TGTGCCAGCAGTTGGGACAGGAACACCGGGGAGCTGTTTTTT. As protein: CASSWDRNTGELFF. This chain uses TRBV6-1 with TRBJ2-2, with 7 bases lining up with TRBD1. Germline lookup yields CDR1 MNHNS and CDR2 SASEGT. The trim removed 5 bases at V and 1 base at J, leaving 1 base unmatched. The CDR3 consists of 14 residues.

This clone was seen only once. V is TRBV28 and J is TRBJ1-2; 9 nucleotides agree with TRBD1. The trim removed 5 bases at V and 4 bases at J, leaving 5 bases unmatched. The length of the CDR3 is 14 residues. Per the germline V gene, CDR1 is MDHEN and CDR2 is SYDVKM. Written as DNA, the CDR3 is TGTGCCAGCAGTACAGGGGGCGATAGCTATGGCTACACCTTC. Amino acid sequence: CASSTGGDSYGYTF.

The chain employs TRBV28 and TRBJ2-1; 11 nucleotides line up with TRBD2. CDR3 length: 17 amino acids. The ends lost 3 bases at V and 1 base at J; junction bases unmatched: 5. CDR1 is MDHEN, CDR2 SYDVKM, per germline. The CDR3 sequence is CASSFPIAGGSYNEQFF. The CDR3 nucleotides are TGTGCCAGCAGTTTTCCTATAGCGGGAGGGTCCTACAATGAGCAGTTCTTC.

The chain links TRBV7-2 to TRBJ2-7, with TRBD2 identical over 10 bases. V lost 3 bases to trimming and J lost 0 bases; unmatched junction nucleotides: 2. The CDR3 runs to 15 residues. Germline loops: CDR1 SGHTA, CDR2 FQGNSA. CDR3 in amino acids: CASSFASGSSYEQYF. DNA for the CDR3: TGTGCCAGCAGCTTTGCTAGCGGGAGCTCCTACGAGCAGTACTTC.